The T cell receptor (beta chain) described here comes from a study of shared clonotypes between healthy human individuals. Study background: The study used three CD4 naive, three CD4 memory, two CD8 naive and one CD8 memory plate per donor. Study conclusions and caveats: The sole specimen, blood, was sampled, and tissue repertoires likely differ.

CD45RO-negative cells were positively selected for CCR7, leaving out terminally differentiated effector memory CD45RA+ cells. V dropped 1 base and J dropped 0 bases, with 10 bases sitting between them. The CDR3 spans 16 residues. CDR1 is SNHLY, CDR2 FYNNEI, per germline. Several immunoSEQ plates received, in even portions, the genomic DNA of each subset. Sorted-subset replicate PCR reactions contained approximately 190 ng DNA, corresponding to about 30,000 T cell genomes. Profiling relied on immunoSEQ multiplex PCR, and the TCRdb table lists in-frame clones only, not all of them. Of 2 million to 2.5 million clones in the sample, approximately 94% were seen once. About this clone: Its antigen is as yet unknown.

The TCR was taken from a man in his late teens or twenties in good health. Input material: naive CD8+ T cells sorted from blood. The chain recombines TRBV2 with TRBJ2-1; D tentatively reads TRBD1 or TRBD2 (5 bases each). The CDR3 bases are TGTGCCAGCAGTGAAGTGTGGGACCTCTCCTACAATGAGCAGTTCTTC. Translated, it gives CASSEVWDLSYNEQFF.